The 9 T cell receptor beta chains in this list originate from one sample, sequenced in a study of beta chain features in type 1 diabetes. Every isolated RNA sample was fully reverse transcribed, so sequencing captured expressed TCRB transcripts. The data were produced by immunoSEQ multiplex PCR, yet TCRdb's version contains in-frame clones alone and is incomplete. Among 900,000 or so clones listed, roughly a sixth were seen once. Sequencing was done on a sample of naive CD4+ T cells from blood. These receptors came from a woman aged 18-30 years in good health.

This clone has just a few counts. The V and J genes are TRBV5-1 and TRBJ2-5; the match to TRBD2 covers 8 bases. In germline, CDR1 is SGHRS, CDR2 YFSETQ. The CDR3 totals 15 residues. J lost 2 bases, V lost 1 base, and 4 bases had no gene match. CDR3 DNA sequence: TGCGCCAGCAGCTTGTCCGGGACTAGACAAGAGACCCAGTACTTC. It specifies CASSLSGTRQETQYF.

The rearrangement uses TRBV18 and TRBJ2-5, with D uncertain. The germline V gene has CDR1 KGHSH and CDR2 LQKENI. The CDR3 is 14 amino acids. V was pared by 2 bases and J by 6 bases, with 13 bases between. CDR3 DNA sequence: TGTGCCAGCTCACCAACGACTTCTATGAAGACCCAGTACTTC. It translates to CASSPTTSMKTQYF.

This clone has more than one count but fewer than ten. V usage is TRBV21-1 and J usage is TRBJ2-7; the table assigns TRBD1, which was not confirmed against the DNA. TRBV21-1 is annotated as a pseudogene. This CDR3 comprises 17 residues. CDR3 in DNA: TGTGCCAGCGACTACCTGCCGGGGACAGGGGTAACCTACGAGCAGTACTTC. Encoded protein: CASDYLPGTGVTYEQYF.

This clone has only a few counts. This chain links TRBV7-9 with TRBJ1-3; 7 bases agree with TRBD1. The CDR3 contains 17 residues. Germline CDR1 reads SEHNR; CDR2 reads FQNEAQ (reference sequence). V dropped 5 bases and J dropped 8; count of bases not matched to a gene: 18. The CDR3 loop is CASSGWGRGTVMHTIYF. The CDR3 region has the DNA TGTGCCAGCAGCGGTTGGGGTCGGGGGACAGTCATGCACACCATATATTTT. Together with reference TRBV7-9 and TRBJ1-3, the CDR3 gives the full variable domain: DTGVSQNPRHKITKRGQNVTFRCDPISEHNRLYWYRQTLGQGPEFLTYFQNEAQLEKSRLLSDRFSAERPKGSFSTLEIQRTEQGDSAMYLCASSGWGRGTVMHTIYFGEGSWLTVV.

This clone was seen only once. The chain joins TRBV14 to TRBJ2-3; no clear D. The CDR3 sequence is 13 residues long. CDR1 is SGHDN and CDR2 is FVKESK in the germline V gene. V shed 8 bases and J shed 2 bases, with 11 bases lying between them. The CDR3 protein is CASLNCDTDTQYF. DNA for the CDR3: TGTGCCAGCTTGAACTGTGACACAGATACGCAGTATTTT.

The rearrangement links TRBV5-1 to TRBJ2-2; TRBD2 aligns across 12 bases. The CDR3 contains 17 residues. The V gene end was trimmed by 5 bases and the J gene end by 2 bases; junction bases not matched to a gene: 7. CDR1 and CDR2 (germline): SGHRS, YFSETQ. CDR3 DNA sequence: TGCGCCAGCAGGAACAGACTAGCGGGAGCAAACACCGGGGAGCTGTTTTTT. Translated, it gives CASRNRLAGANTGELFF.

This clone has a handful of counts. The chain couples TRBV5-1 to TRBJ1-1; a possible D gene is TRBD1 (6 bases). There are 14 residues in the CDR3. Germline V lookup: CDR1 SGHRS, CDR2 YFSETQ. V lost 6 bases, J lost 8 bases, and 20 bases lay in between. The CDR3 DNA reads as TGCGCCAGCACATGGACAGTGACCTCTATAGAAGCTTTCTTT. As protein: CASTWTVTSIEAFF.

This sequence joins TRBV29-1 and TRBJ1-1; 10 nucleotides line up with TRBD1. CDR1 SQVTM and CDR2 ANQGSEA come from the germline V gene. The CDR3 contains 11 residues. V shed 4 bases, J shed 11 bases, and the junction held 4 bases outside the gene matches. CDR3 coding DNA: TGCAGCGTTGTAAAGGACAGGGGGGCTTTCTTT. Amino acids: CSVVKDRGAFF.

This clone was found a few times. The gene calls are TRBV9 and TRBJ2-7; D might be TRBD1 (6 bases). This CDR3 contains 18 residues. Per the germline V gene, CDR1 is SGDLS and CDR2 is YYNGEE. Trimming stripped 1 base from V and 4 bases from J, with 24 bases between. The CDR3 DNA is TGTGCCAGCAGCGTACGGGATTCCACTCCAGTGGGGGCGTACGAGCAGTACTTC. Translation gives CASSVRDSTPVGAYEQYF.